Below are 20 T cell receptor beta chains sequenced from a single sample in a study of T-cell reconstitution after alpha-beta-depleted transplantation in children. Unique molecular identifiers featured in how the TCRbeta library was prepared. One entry per CDR3 protein results from TCRdb running MiXCR on the PCR reads. In the table there are 450,000 to 700,000 distinct CDR3 sequences, 25% to 30% of which are singletons. The sequences come from PBMCs, collected before TCRalphabeta/CD19-depleted stem cell transplant. Receptor source: a boy younger than two with Wiskott-Aldrich syndrome, due to receive a stem cell transplant.

V gene TRBV10-3 combines with J gene TRBJ1-1, with a weak D call TRBD1 (5 bases). The CDR3 length is 12 residues. Germline V CDR1 and CDR2: ENHRY, SYGVKD. Deletions cut 4 bases from V and 10 bases from J, with 13 bases between. The CDR3 reads CAISGDGQRAFF. The CDR3 nucleotides are TGTGCCATCAGTGGGGACGGCCAAAGAGCTTTCTTT.

The chain couples TRBV10-3 to TRBJ2-7; TRBD2 matches at 10 bases. V lost 6 bases and J lost 7; bases outside the gene matches: 6. The CDR3 runs 13 residues. Germline CDR1 reads ENHRY; CDR2 reads SYGVKD. The CDR3 here is CAISQLAGQEQYF. The CDR3 DNA is TGTGCCATCAGCCAACTAGCGGGACAAGAGCAGTACTTC.

This clonotype was observed a few times. V usage is TRBV20-1 and J usage is TRBJ1-6; 8 nucleotides agree with TRBD1. The ends lost 3 bases at V and 8 bases at J; junction bases unmatched: 6. The CDR3 length is 14 residues. Germline V gene data show CDR1 as DFQATT and CDR2 as SNEGSKA (reference sequence). The CDR3 is CSARPDRGYSPLHF. The CDR3 bases are TGCAGTGCTAGGCCAGACAGGGGTTATTCACCCCTCCACTTT.

V usage is TRBV28 and J usage is TRBJ2-5; D ambiguous. The CDR3 loop spans 14 amino acids. V lost 1 base and J lost 3, with 9 bases in between. Germline V gene lookup returns CDR1 MDHEN and CDR2 SYDVKM. The CDR3: CASSLLYREETQYF. In nucleotides, the CDR3 is TGTGCCAGCAGTTTATTATACAGAGAAGAGACCCAGTACTTC.

The chain joins TRBV20-1 to TRBJ2-4; D ambiguous. Trimming took 5 bases from V and 4 from J, leaving 9 bases between them. CDR1 is DFQATT, CDR2 SNEGSKA, per germline (reference sequence). This CDR3 is built from 12 residues. The CDR3, as DNA: TGCAGTGCTGATGGCAGGAAAAACATTCAGTACTTC. This translates into CSADGRKNIQYF.

This clonotype was counted between two and nine times. The rearrangement joins TRBV2 to TRBJ2-1, with D possibly being TRBD1 (5 bases). The CDR3 is made up of 12 amino acids. The germline CDR1 and CDR2 sequences are SNHLY and FYNNEI. Between the trimmed V and J ends, which lost 8 bases and 5 bases, there was a span of 10 bases. Here the CDR3 reads CASWQGHNEQFF. Written as DNA, the CDR3 is TGTGCCAGCTGGCAGGGTCACAATGAGCAGTTCTTC.

This clonotype has only a few counts. The V call is TRBV20-1, the J call TRBJ2-5; D perhaps matches TRBD2 (5 bases). The germline V gene encodes CDR1 DFQATT and CDR2 SNEGSKA (reference sequence). V was shortened by 6 bases and J by 1 base, with 12 bases between the two germline ends. This CDR3 region has 13 residues. The CDR3 loop is CSAKRNFQETQYF. The CDR3 coding sequence is TGCAGTGCGAAGCGGAATTTCCAAGAGACCCAGTACTTC.

This clonotype showed up just a few times. This chain connects TRBV24-1 to TRBJ2-1; 11 bases line up with TRBD2. Germline CDR1 KGHDR, CDR2 SFDVKD. Losses at the gene ends were 5 bases for V and 7 bases for J; bases not matched to a gene: 9. This CDR3 region has 16 residues. The CDR3 is CATSVPTSGSVNEQFF. The CDR3 bases are TGTGCCACCAGTGTTCCTACTAGCGGGAGTGTTAATGAGCAGTTCTTC.

This clonotype has a handful of counts. The chain uses TRBV5-1 and TRBJ2-7, with TRBD1 matching 9 bases. With V trimmed by 4 bases and J by 0 bases, 14 bases remained unmatched. Per the germline V gene, CDR1 is SGHRS and CDR2 is YFSETQ. The CDR3 spans 18 residues. CDR3 in DNA: TGCGCCAGCAGCCTTCTTGCCGGGACAGGGCCGAGCTCCTACGAGCAGTACTTC. Encoded protein: CASSLLAGTGPSSYEQYF.

In its sample, this clonotype was seen a few times. J is TRBJ2-2 and V is TRBV5-1, with D perhaps matching TRBD1 (6 bases). The CDR3 spans 14 residues. The germline V gene has CDR1 SGHRS and CDR2 YFSETQ. V lost 1 base to trimming and J lost 6 bases, with 10 bases between them. The CDR3 sequence is CASSLTGKAGELFF. The CDR3, as DNA: TGCGCCAGCAGCTTGACAGGGAAGGCCGGGGAGCTGTTTTTT.

This clonotype showed up just a few times. This chain joins TRBV7-9 and TRBJ2-7, with 10 bases lining up with TRBD2. V trimming: 0 bases; J trimming: 3 bases; junction bases outside the gene matches: 5. The CDR3 sequence is 16 residues long. Germline V lookup: CDR1 SEHNR, CDR2 FQNEAQ (reference sequence). The CDR3: CASSLAPGLAHYEQYF. The CDR3 DNA is TGTGCCAGCAGCTTAGCCCCGGGACTAGCGCACTACGAGCAGTACTTC.

V and J are TRBV2 and TRBJ2-1; D might be TRBD2 (5 bases). This CDR3 is 15 amino acids long. The ends were cut back, 1 base at V and 7 bases at J, with 14 bases in the middle. CDR1 and CDR2 (germline): SNHLY, FYNNEI. CDR3 nucleotides: TGTGCCAGCAGTGAAGGCGGAGGCGATAAGAATGAGCAGTTCTTC. Its protein product is CASSEGGGDKNEQFF.

The chain carries TRBV12-3 or TRBV12-4 and TRBJ2-1; TRBD2 aligns across 11 bases. The CDR3 has 16 amino acids. The trim removed 6 bases at V and 4 bases at J, leaving 8 bases unmatched. The CDR3 nucleotides are TGTGCCAGCAGCCCGATACTAGCGGGAGATTACAATGAGCAGTTCTTC. Protein: CASSPILAGDYNEQFF.

This clonotype showed up just once. The chain is built from TRBV2 and TRBJ2-7; D gene unclear. The CDR3 sequence is 13 residues long. V lost 7 bases and J lost 3, with 13 bases in between. Per the germline V gene, CDR1 is SNHLY and CDR2 is FYNNEI. This CDR3 reads CASKETGRYEQYF. CDR3 DNA: TGTGCCAGCAAAGAGACTGGACGCTACGAGCAGTACTTC. Full variable domain (remainder filled in from reference TRBV2 and TRBJ2-7): EPEVTQTPSHQVTQMGQEVILRCVPISNHLYFYWYRQILGQKVEFLVSFYNNEISEKSEIFDDQFSVERPDGSNFTLKIRSTKLEDSAMYFCASKETGRYEQYFGPGTRLTVT.

This sequence joins TRBV7-2 and TRBJ2-7; 9 positions match TRBD2. The junction had 8 bases not matched to a gene; V was cut back by 10 bases and J by 4 bases. This CDR3 is built from 13 residues. Germline values: CDR1 SGHTA, CDR2 FQGNSA. The CDR3 spells CATQGTSLYEQYF. CDR3 DNA: TGTGCCACCCAGGGGACTAGCCTTTACGAGCAGTACTTC.

The rearrangement uses TRBV30 and TRBJ1-2; D call uncertain. The V and J ends lost 0 bases and 5 bases respectively, with 16 bases between them. The germline V gene encodes CDR1 GTSNPN and CDR2 SVGIG (reference sequence). The CDR3 is 15 amino acids. This chain's CDR3 is CAWSVWSEASYGYTF. The CDR3 nucleotides are TGTGCCTGGAGTGTTTGGTCAGAGGCCAGTTATGGCTACACCTTC.

The chain has TRBV28 and TRBJ2-1; TRBD2 matches 7 bases. V was clipped by 7 bases and J by 2 bases; unmatched bases: 14. Germline CDR1 reads MDHEN; CDR2 reads SYDVKM. The CDR3 loop spans 17 amino acids. CDR3 in DNA: TGTGCCAGCAATTTCCTTGGCGGGAGTAACACCTACAATGAGCAGTTCTTC. Its translation: CASNFLGGSNTYNEQFF.

This clonotype was detected only a few times. The chain recombines TRBV20-1 with TRBJ1-2, with D hard to call. Germline CDR1 is DFQATT and CDR2 is SNEGSKA (reference sequence). The length of the CDR3 is 14 residues. Trimming stripped 5 bases from V and 3 bases from J, with 16 bases between. The CDR3 DNA is TGCAGTGCTGACCAATTGACAATCGACTATGGCTACACCTTC. Its translation is CSADQLTIDYGYTF.

Only one count was recorded for this clonotype. The chain couples TRBV5-1 to TRBJ2-1; D might be TRBD2 (5 bases). This CDR3 has 13 residues. Germline loops: CDR1 SGHRS, CDR2 YFSETQ. The V end lost 0 bases, the J end lost 9 bases, and 10 bases lay between the germline ends. This CDR3 is CASSLDSVTEQFF. CDR3 nucleotide sequence: TGCGCCAGCAGCTTGGATAGCGTGACTGAGCAGTTCTTC.

The V gene is TRBV7-3, the J gene TRBJ2-3, with D perhaps being TRBD1 or TRBD2 (5 bases each). The germline V and J ends were trimmed by 5 bases and 5 bases, with 20 bases remaining between them. Germline CDR1 SGHTA, CDR2 FQGTGA. This CDR3 spans 16 amino acids. DNA of the CDR3: TGTGCCAGCAGCCTTAATGACGGGACCTTCGGAGATACGCAGTATTTT. Encoded protein: CASSLNDGTFGDTQYF.